This T cell receptor (beta chain) was recovered during a study of T cell repertoires in cytomegalovirus infection (dated by TCRdb to between 2017 and 2020). Broadly, across the study: Donor HLA type was relevant to the analysis, as public TCR beta signatures indicated carriage of CMV infection together with the matching HLA type. The paper's findings and limits, for the study overall: The ex vivo response was dominated by HLA-C-restricted CMV-specific TCR beta clonotypes, which also provided the single most frequent clonotype in two of eight donors. Cumulative frequency of public TCR beta family members discriminated carriers of CMV infection plus the relevant HLA type in this cohort and an independent approximately 370-donor cohort.

TCRdb lists the instrument as Illumina HiSeq 1500. The public sequencing data were trimmed at Q25 with fastp and processed into clonotypes with MiXCR by TCRdb, which kept only in-frame beta chains. One record per CDR3 amino acid sequence lists the most common genes and DNA. Recorded for this sample are fewer than 200,000 distinct CDR3 sequences; about an eighth of them occurred a single time. Together, the top ten hold 25% to 30% of the sample. This clonotype was seen many times. The target of this receptor is not known. The record has no base qualities; no much larger clone is one base away. For this chain, trimming is 5 bases at the V end and 6 bases at the J end, and the number of junction bases without a gene match is 6. The CDR3 has 14 amino acids, counting the end cysteine and phenylalanine. CDR3 DNA is the only sequence kept; it has 42 bases, read in frame from the first base.

This TCR was sampled from a human donor in good health (CMV status not recorded). Some clones in this sample may be carry-over from other donors' samples. Sequenced sample: PBMCs. The chain is encoded by TRBV12-3 or TRBV12-4 joined to TRBJ1-1; TRBD1 aligns with 10 central bases. The CDR3 has the sequence CASSPWTGGPEAFF. The bases are TGTGCCAGCAGTCCCTGGACAGGGGGGCCTGAAGCTTTCTTT.